This TCR beta chain stems from a study of CD8+ T cells in alopecia areata. Looking at the study overall: Tofacitinib administration persisted for 6 to 18 months, succeeded by 6 months off drug.

This CDR3 has 14 amino acids. With 5 bases removed from V and 6 bases from J, the gap between germline ends came to 11 bases. In germline, CDR1 is SGHTA, CDR2 FQGNSA. It was cDNA, reverse transcribed from extracted RNA, that served as the sequencing template. Profiled with immunoSEQ multiplex PCR; TCRdb holds only in-frame clones, not every one. The data show 250,000 or so clones, around two thirds seen once. The V and J genes are TRBV7-2 and TRBJ1-6; D not certain. This TCR came from a human donor with alopecia areata. This material consisted of CD4+ T cells sorted from blood, taken at week 0. CDR3 protein: CASSPYPSNSPLHF. DNA of the CDR3: TGTGCCAGCAGCCCCTATCCCTCTAATTCACCCCTCCACTTT.